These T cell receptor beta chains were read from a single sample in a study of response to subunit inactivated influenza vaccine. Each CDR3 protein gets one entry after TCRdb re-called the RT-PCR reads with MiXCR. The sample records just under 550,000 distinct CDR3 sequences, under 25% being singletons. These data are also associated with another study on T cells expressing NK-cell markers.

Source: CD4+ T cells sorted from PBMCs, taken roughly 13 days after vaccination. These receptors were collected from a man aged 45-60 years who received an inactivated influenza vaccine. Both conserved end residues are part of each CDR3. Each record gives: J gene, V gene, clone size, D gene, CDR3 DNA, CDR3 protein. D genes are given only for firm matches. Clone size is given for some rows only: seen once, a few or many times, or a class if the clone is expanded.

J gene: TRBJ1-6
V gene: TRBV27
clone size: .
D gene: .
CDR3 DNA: TGTGCCAGCAGTTTATCGCGATACACAGCATCACCCCTCCACTTT
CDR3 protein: CASSLSRYTASPLHF

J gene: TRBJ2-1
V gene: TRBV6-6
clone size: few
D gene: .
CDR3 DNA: TGTGCCAGCAGTTGGACCCCCAATGAGCAGTTCTTC
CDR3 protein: CASSWTPNEQFF

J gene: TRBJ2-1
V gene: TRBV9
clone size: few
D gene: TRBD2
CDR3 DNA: TGTGCCAGCAGCGTAATGTACGGGAGGCAATTCTTC
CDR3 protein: CASSVMYGRQFF

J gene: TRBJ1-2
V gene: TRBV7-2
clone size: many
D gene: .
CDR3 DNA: TGTGCCAGCAGCCCCGCTCGGGGCGGCTACACCTTC
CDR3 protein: CASSPARGGYTF

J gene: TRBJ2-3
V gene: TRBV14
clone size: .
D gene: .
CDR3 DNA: TGTGCCAGCAGCCAAGATTGGCGAAGCACAGATACGCAGTATTTT
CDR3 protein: CASSQDWRSTDTQYF

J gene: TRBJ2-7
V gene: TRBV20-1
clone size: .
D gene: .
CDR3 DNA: TGCAGTGCCGAACGGGCACCGTCGCAGTACTTC
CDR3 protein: CSAERAPSQYF

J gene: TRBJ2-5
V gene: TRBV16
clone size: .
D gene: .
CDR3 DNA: TGTGCCAGCAGCCCGGGAATCCGGCAAGAGACCCAGTACTTC
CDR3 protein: CASSPGIRQETQYF

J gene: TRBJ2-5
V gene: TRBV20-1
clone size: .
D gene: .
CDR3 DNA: TGCAGTGCTGGCCGAACAGGGAAAGAGACCCAGTACTTC
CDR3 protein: CSAGRTGKETQYF

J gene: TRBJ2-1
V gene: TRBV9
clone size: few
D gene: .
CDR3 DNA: TGTGCCAGCAGCGTAGGAGGGGGAGGGGGCTACAATGAGCAGTTCTTC
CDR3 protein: CASSVGGGGGYNEQFF

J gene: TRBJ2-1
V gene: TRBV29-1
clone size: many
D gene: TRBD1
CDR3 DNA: TGCAGCGTTCGGACAGGGACCTACAATGAGCAGTTCTTC
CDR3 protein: CSVRTGTYNEQFF

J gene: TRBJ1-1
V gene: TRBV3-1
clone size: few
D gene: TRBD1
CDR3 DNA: TGTGCCAGCAGGCCTCAAGGGGACAGTGAAGCTTTCTTT
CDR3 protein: CASRPQGDSEAFF